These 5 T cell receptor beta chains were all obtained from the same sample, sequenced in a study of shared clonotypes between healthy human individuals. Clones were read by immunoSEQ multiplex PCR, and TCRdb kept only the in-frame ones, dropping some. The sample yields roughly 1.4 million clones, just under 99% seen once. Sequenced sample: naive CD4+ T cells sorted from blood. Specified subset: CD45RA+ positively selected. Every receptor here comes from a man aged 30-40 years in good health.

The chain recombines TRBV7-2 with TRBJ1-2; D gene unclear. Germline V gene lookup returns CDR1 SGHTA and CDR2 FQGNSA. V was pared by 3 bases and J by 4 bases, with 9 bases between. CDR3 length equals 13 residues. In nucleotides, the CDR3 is TGTGCCAGCAGCTTCAGCCTCCCCTATGGCTACACCTTC. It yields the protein CASSFSLPYGYTF.

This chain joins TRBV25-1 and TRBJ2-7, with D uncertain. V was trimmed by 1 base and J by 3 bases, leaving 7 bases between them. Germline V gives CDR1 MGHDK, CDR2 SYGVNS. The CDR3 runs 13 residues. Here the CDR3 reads CASSEFPDYEQYF. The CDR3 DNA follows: TGTGCCAGCAGTGAATTTCCCGACTACGAGCAGTACTTC.

Written as DNA, the CDR3 is TGTGCCAGCAGCTCACCTAGCGGTTCCACAGATACGCAGTATTTT. Protein: CASSSPSGSTDTQYF. The chain recombines TRBV5-4 with TRBJ2-3; TRBD2 aligns across 7 bases. The V segment lost 3 bases and the J segment 2 bases; nucleotides outside the gene matches: 6. Germline loops: CDR1 SGHNT, CDR2 YYREEE (reference sequence). This CDR3 spans 15 amino acids.

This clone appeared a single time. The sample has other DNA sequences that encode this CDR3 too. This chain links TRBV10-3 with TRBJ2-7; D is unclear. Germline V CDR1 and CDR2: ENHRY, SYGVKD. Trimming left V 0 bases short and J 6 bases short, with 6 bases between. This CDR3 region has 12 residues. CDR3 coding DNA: TGTGCCATCAGTGAGTCGAAAGGCGAGCAGTACTTC. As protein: CAISESKGEQYF.

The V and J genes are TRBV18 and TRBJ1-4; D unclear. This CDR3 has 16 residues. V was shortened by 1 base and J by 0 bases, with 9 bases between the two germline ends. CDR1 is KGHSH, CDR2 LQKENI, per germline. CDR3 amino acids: CASSPLHSATNEKLFF. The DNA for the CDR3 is TGTGCCAGCTCACCACTACACTCGGCAACTAATGAAAAACTGTTTTTT. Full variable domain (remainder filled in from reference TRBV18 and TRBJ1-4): NAGVMQNPRHLVRRRGQEARLRCSPMKGHSHVYWYRQLPEEGLKFMVYLQKENIIDESGMPKERFSAEFPKEGPSILRIQQVVRGDSAAYFCASSPLHSATNEKLFFGSGTQLSVL.